Described below is a single TCR beta chain sequence and its context. Its antigen is undetermined. The CDR3 has 15 residues. Germline V gene sequence: CDR1 DFQATT, CDR2 SNEGSKA (reference sequence). Trimming stripped 4 bases from V and 4 bases from J, with 19 bases between. Full-length variable regions came from constant-region reverse primers plus semi-nested Nested Universal Primer A PCR. A single record per CDR3 protein comes from TCRdb applying MiXCR to the 5' RACE reads. The sample holds about 54,000 distinct CDR3 sequences; roughly a sixth are singletons and the top ten take 2% to 2.5%. Study findings and constraints: Tumor Tregs overlapped most with tumor, then blood, naive CD4+ cells. The larger cohort examined one V-J beta rearrangement, not whole repertoires. In terms of TCR gene usage, tumor memory CD4+ T cells clustered together with blood and lymph node memory CD4+ cells, as well as with lymph node naive CD4+ cells.

The specimen was naive CD4+ T cells sorted from blood. The subset here: naive CD4+ T cells, CD4+CD45RA+CD25-. This sequence joins TRBV20-1 and TRBJ1-2; D unresolved. This receptor was obtained from a female donor with breast cancer. CDR3 sequence reads: CSAIPPGRTIYGYTF. The CDR3 nucleotides are TGCAGTGCTATTCCCCCAGGCCGGACTATCTATGGCTACACCTTC.